This is a list of T cell receptor beta chains from one sample in a study of blood T cell repertoires in COVID-19. Repertoires were generated with immunoSEQ multiplex PCR, while TCRdb's copy carries only in-frame clones and drops some. The sample shows about 100,000 clones, 75% to 85% of them seen only once. The sample was peripheral blood. The source of these receptors is a man in his sixties with acute or convalescent COVID-19. The CDR3 runs from the conserved cysteine through the conserved F or W. The D gene is left open where the match is weak. The size of a clone is reported for some rows only, either as once, few or many, or as a class for expanded clones.

v_call: TRBV5-8; clone_size: -; d_call: TRBD2; j_call: TRBJ2-1; cdr3_nt: TGTGCCAGCAGCCAAACCGGGACTAGCGGGAGTTACAATGAGCAGTTCTTC; cdr3_aa: CASSQTGTSGSYNEQFF
v_call: TRBV7-9; clone_size: -; d_call: TRBD1; j_call: TRBJ1-3; cdr3_nt: TGTGCCAGCAGCTTACCATACGGGACAGGGTTCGGAAACACCATATATTTT; cdr3_aa: CASSLPYGTGFGNTIYF
v_call: TRBV18; clone_size: -; d_call: -; j_call: TRBJ1-4; cdr3_nt: TGTGCCAGCTCACCACCGGGTATGGGAGGCGAAAAACTGTTTTTT; cdr3_aa: CASSPPGMGGEKLFF
v_call: TRBV28; clone_size: -; d_call: TRBD1; j_call: TRBJ2-3; cdr3_nt: TGTGCCCACCAGGACAGGTGGGATACGCAGTATTTT; cdr3_aa: CAHQDRWDTQYF
v_call: TRBV7-6; clone_size: -; d_call: TRBD2; j_call: TRBJ2-1; cdr3_nt: TGTGCCAGCAGCTTAGCCCCGGGACTAGCGGGGAGCTACAATGAGCAGTTCTTC; cdr3_aa: CASSLAPGLAGSYNEQFF
v_call: TRBV7-9; clone_size: -; d_call: -; j_call: TRBJ1-2; cdr3_nt: TGTGCCAGCAGCTTAGGACAGCCTACTTACTATGGCTACACCTTC; cdr3_aa: CASSLGQPTYYGYTF
v_call: TRBV2; clone_size: -; d_call: -; j_call: TRBJ1-2; cdr3_nt: TGTGCCAGCATTACAGAGGGAGCTAACTATGGCTACACCTTC; cdr3_aa: CASITEGANYGYTF
v_call: TRBV11-3; clone_size: -; d_call: TRBD2; j_call: TRBJ2-3; cdr3_nt: TGTGCCAGCAGCTTAGAGGGGACCCTAGCGGGGGTTGATACGCAGTATTTT; cdr3_aa: CASSLEGTLAGVDTQYF
v_call: TRBV2; clone_size: -; d_call: TRBD1; j_call: TRBJ1-4; cdr3_nt: TGTGCCAGCAGCGGGGACAGGAGAAGTGAAAAACTGTTTTTT; cdr3_aa: CASSGDRRSEKLFF
v_call: TRBV5-1; clone_size: -; d_call: -; j_call: TRBJ1-6; cdr3_nt: TGCGCCAGCAGCTTTAATGAGGATTCACCCCTCCACTTT; cdr3_aa: CASSFNEDSPLHF
v_call: TRBV7-2; clone_size: -; d_call: -; j_call: TRBJ2-3; cdr3_nt: TGTGCCAGCACCCCTGGTGAAAACGTGCGGGGTACGCAGTATTTT; cdr3_aa: CASTPGENVRGTQYF
v_call: TRBV7-2; clone_size: once; d_call: -; j_call: TRBJ1-5; cdr3_nt: TGTGCCAGCAGCTACTCAGGCAGCAATCAGCCCCAGCATTTT; cdr3_aa: CASSYSGSNQPQHF
v_call: TRBV10-3; clone_size: few; d_call: -; j_call: TRBJ2-3; cdr3_nt: TGTGCCATCAGTGACCGAGGGGGACGTTTTAACACAGATACGCAGTATTTT; cdr3_aa: CAISDRGGRFNTDTQYF
v_call: TRBV19; clone_size: -; d_call: TRBD2; j_call: TRBJ2-5; cdr3_nt: TGTGCCAGTAGCCATACTAGCGGGGAAGAGACCCAGTACTTC; cdr3_aa: CASSHTSGEETQYF
v_call: TRBV5-1; clone_size: -; d_call: -; j_call: TRBJ1-2; cdr3_nt: TGCGCCAGCAGCTCCCACAGGGCCTATGGCTACACCTTC; cdr3_aa: CASSSHRAYGYTF
v_call: TRBV7-3; clone_size: -; d_call: -; j_call: TRBJ2-5; cdr3_nt: TGTGCCAGCAGCTTGATGGACATGCGAGAGATGACCCAGTACTTC; cdr3_aa: CASSLMDMREMTQYF
v_call: TRBV30; clone_size: -; d_call: -; j_call: TRBJ1-4; cdr3_nt: TGTGCCTGGAGTGTACAACCGAATGAAAAACTGTTTTTT; cdr3_aa: CAWSVQPNEKLFF
v_call: TRBV3-1/TRBV3-2; clone_size: -; d_call: TRBD2; j_call: TRBJ2-1; cdr3_nt: TGTGCCAGCAGCCAAGGGCTAGCGGAGTACAATGAGCAGTTCTTC; cdr3_aa: CASSQGLAEYNEQFF
v_call: TRBV15; clone_size: -; d_call: -; j_call: TRBJ1-2; cdr3_nt: TGTGCCACCAGCAGAGATGGGGGGAACTATGGCTACACCTTC; cdr3_aa: CATSRDGGNYGYTF
v_call: TRBV18; clone_size: few; d_call: TRBD2; j_call: TRBJ2-3; cdr3_nt: TGTGCCAGCTCACCTGGAGCGGGGGCTGGCACAGATACGCAGTATTTT; cdr3_aa: CASSPGAGAGTDTQYF
v_call: TRBV2; clone_size: once; d_call: -; j_call: TRBJ1-1; cdr3_nt: TGTGCCAGCAGTGGAAGGGGTATCCCGAACACTGAAGCTTTCTTT; cdr3_aa: CASSGRGIPNTEAFF
v_call: TRBV7-9; clone_size: -; d_call: -; j_call: TRBJ1-2; cdr3_nt: TGTGCCAGCAGCTTTAACAGGGAAGGCTATGGCTACACCTTC; cdr3_aa: CASSFNREGYGYTF
v_call: TRBV10-3; clone_size: -; d_call: -; j_call: TRBJ1-1; cdr3_nt: TGTGCCATCAGGGTACAGGGAGTCGCGAACACTGAAGCTTTCTTT; cdr3_aa: CAIRVQGVANTEAFF
v_call: TRBV5-1; clone_size: -; d_call: -; j_call: TRBJ1-5; cdr3_nt: TGCGCCAGCAGCTTGGGGGCAGGTAGCAATCAGCCCCAGCATTTT; cdr3_aa: CASSLGAGSNQPQHF
v_call: TRBV3-1/TRBV3-2; clone_size: -; d_call: -; j_call: TRBJ2-7; cdr3_nt: TGTGCCAGCAGCCAGGGGGCCTCCTACGAGCAGTACTTC; cdr3_aa: CASSQGASYEQYF
v_call: TRBV18; clone_size: -; d_call: TRBD1; j_call: TRBJ1-3; cdr3_nt: TGTGCCAGCTCACCAGTGACAGGGGTTGGAAACACCATATATTTT; cdr3_aa: CASSPVTGVGNTIYF
v_call: TRBV24-1; clone_size: few; d_call: -; j_call: TRBJ1-5; cdr3_nt: TGTGCCACCAGTGACTCCGGGACACCTTTGCATTTT; cdr3_aa: CATSDSGTPLHF
v_call: TRBV14; clone_size: -; d_call: TRBD1; j_call: TRBJ2-4; cdr3_nt: TGTGCCAGCAGCGAACTTCCGGGACAGGGGTCCCTAAACATTCAGTACTTC; cdr3_aa: CASSELPGQGSLNIQYF
v_call: TRBV5-1; clone_size: -; d_call: TRBD2; j_call: TRBJ2-1; cdr3_nt: TGCGCCAGCAGCTTGGGCCCAGCGGGGGGATTTAATGAGCAGTTCTTC; cdr3_aa: CASSLGPAGGFNEQFF
v_call: TRBV19; clone_size: few; d_call: TRBD2; j_call: TRBJ2-3; cdr3_nt: TGTGCCAGTAGTGATACTAGCGCCCAGGGAACAGATACGCAGTATTTT; cdr3_aa: CASSDTSAQGTDTQYF
v_call: TRBV6-5; clone_size: few; d_call: TRBD1; j_call: TRBJ1-3; cdr3_nt: TGTGCCAGCAGTCCGGGACAGGACGGAAACACCATATATTTT; cdr3_aa: CASSPGQDGNTIYF
v_call: TRBV14; clone_size: -; d_call: -; j_call: TRBJ1-2; cdr3_nt: TGTGCCAGCAGCCAAGTCCAGGGTTATGGCTACACCTTC; cdr3_aa: CASSQVQGYGYTF
v_call: TRBV2; clone_size: -; d_call: TRBD2; j_call: TRBJ2-5; cdr3_nt: TGTGCCAGCAGTCCGACTAGCGGGAGTTATGAGACCCAGTACTTC; cdr3_aa: CASSPTSGSYETQYF
v_call: TRBV6-5; clone_size: -; d_call: -; j_call: TRBJ1-1; cdr3_nt: TGTGCCAGCAGTTCGAGGACTGAAGCTTTCTTT; cdr3_aa: CASSSRTEAFF
v_call: TRBV5-4; clone_size: -; d_call: TRBD2; j_call: TRBJ2-7; cdr3_nt: TGTGCCAGCAGCGTCAGACTAGCGGAGGTCTACGAGCAGTACTTC; cdr3_aa: CASSVRLAEVYEQYF
v_call: TRBV18; clone_size: -; d_call: TRBD1; j_call: TRBJ2-2; cdr3_nt: TGTGCCAGCTCACCCCCACCGACAGGGATTGAGGAGCTGTTTTTT; cdr3_aa: CASSPPPTGIEELFF
v_call: TRBV11-3; clone_size: -; d_call: -; j_call: TRBJ2-1; cdr3_nt: TGTGCCAGCGGACAGAACAATGAGCAGTTCTTC; cdr3_aa: CASGQNNEQFF
v_call: TRBV29-1; clone_size: -; d_call: -; j_call: TRBJ2-5; cdr3_nt: TGCAGCGTTCTGGGAGGCGGAGAGACCCAGTACTTC; cdr3_aa: CSVLGGGETQYF
v_call: TRBV11-3; clone_size: -; d_call: TRBD1; j_call: TRBJ2-5; cdr3_nt: TGTGCCAGCAGCCCCGGGACAGGGGGAGAGACCCAGTACTTC; cdr3_aa: CASSPGTGGETQYF
v_call: TRBV14; clone_size: -; d_call: TRBD1; j_call: TRBJ2-6; cdr3_nt: TGTGCCAGCAGCCAATTCCGGGACAGGACCTCTGGGGCCAACGTCCTGACTTTC; cdr3_aa: CASSQFRDRTSGANVLTF
v_call: TRBV2; clone_size: -; d_call: -; j_call: TRBJ2-7; cdr3_nt: TGTGCCAGCAGTCAGGGGAGCTCCTACGAGCAGTACTTC; cdr3_aa: CASSQGSSYEQYF
v_call: TRBV9; clone_size: -; d_call: -; j_call: TRBJ1-4; cdr3_nt: TGTGCCAGCAGCCCCCGACGTAGTAGCGATGAAAAACTGTTTTTT; cdr3_aa: CASSPRRSSDEKLFF
v_call: TRBV5-8; clone_size: -; d_call: TRBD1; j_call: TRBJ1-2; cdr3_nt: TGTGCCAGCACCTCTACCGGGACAGGGGATGGCTACACCTTC; cdr3_aa: CASTSTGTGDGYTF
v_call: TRBV2; clone_size: -; d_call: TRBD1; j_call: TRBJ2-3; cdr3_nt: TGTGCCAGCAGTGAGGACAGGACGGAGTATTTT; cdr3_aa: CASSEDRTEYF
v_call: TRBV7-2; clone_size: -; d_call: -; j_call: TRBJ2-6; cdr3_nt: TGTGCCAGCAGCTTATGGGCCCCCGTTTCCGCCCCTGGGGCCAACGTCCTGACTTTC; cdr3_aa: CASSLWAPVSAPGANVLTF
v_call: TRBV4-2; clone_size: -; d_call: -; j_call: TRBJ1-4; cdr3_nt: TGTGCCAGCAGCCAAGTTACTGGAGGGGATGAAAAACTGTTTTTT; cdr3_aa: CASSQVTGGDEKLFF
v_call: TRBV11-2; clone_size: -; d_call: TRBD2; j_call: TRBJ2-3; cdr3_nt: TGTGCCAGCAGCGTCTTTAGCGGGGGATTGCCAGATACGCAGTATTTT; cdr3_aa: CASSVFSGGLPDTQYF
v_call: TRBV5-1; clone_size: -; d_call: TRBD1; j_call: TRBJ1-4; cdr3_nt: TGCGCCAGCAGCTTGCGAGGGGGCACTGAAAAACTGTTTTTT; cdr3_aa: CASSLRGGTEKLFF
v_call: TRBV11-3; clone_size: -; d_call: TRBD1; j_call: TRBJ1-3; cdr3_nt: TGTGCCAGCAGCCTACCTAGGACAGGCCGCTCTGGAAACACCATATATTTT; cdr3_aa: CASSLPRTGRSGNTIYF
v_call: TRBV7-7; clone_size: once; d_call: -; j_call: TRBJ2-5; cdr3_nt: TGTGCTAGCAGCTTACAGATCCAAGAGACCCAGTACTTC; cdr3_aa: CASSLQIQETQYF
v_call: TRBV30; clone_size: -; d_call: TRBD2; j_call: TRBJ2-1; cdr3_nt: TGTGCCTGGAGGGGACTAGCGGGAGGGGGAACCGCCTCCTACAATGAGCAGTTCTTC; cdr3_aa: CAWRGLAGGGTASYNEQFF
v_call: TRBV4-1; clone_size: -; d_call: TRBD2; j_call: TRBJ2-1; cdr3_nt: TGCGCCAGCAGCCAATTTAGCGGGGGGGCTGAGGTACGAGAGCAGTTCTTC; cdr3_aa: CASSQFSGGAEVREQFF